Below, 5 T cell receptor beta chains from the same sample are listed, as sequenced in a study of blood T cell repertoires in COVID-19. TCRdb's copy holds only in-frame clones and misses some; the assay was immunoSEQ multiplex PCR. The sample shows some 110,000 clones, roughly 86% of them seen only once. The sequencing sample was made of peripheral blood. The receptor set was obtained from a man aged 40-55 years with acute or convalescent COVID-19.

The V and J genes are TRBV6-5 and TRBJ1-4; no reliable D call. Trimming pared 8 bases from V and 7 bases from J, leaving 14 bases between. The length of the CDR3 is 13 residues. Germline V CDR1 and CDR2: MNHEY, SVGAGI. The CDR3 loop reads CASQAGSLEKLFF. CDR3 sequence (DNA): TGTGCCAGCCAGGCAGGTTCACTTGAAAAACTGTTTTTT.

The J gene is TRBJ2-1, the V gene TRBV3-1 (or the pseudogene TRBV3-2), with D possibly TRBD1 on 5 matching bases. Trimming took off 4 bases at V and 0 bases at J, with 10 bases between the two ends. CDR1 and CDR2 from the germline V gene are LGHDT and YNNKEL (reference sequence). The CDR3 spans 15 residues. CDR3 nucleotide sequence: TGTGCCAGCAGCCCACAGGTGTTCTCCTACAATGAGCAGTTCTTC. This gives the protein CASSPQVFSYNEQFF.

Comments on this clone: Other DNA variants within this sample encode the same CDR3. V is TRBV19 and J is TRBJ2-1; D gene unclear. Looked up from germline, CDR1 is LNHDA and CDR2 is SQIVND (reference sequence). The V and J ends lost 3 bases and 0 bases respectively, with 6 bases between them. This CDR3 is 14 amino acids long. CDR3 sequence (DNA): TGTGCCAGTAGTATCGGTAGCTCCTACAATGAGCAGTTCTTC. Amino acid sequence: CASSIGSSYNEQFF.

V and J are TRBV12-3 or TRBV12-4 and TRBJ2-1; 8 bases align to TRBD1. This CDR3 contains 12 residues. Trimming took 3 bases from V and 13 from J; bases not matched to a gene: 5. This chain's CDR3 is CASSLDRAFQFF. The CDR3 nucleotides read TGTGCCAGCAGTTTGGACAGGGCATTTCAGTTCTTC.

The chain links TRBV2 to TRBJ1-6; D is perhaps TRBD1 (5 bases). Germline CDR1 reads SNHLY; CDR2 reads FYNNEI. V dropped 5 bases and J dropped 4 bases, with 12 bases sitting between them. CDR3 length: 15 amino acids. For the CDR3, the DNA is TGTGCCAGCAGTTGGGTAGGGGTTTATAATTCACCCCTCCACTTT. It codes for CASSWVGVYNSPLHF. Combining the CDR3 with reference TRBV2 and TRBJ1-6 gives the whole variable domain EPEVTQTPSHQVTQMGQEVILRCVPISNHLYFYWYRQILGQKVEFLVSFYNNEISEKSEIFDDQFSVERPDGSNFTLKIRSTKLEDSAMYFCASSWVGVYNSPLHFGNGTRLTVT.